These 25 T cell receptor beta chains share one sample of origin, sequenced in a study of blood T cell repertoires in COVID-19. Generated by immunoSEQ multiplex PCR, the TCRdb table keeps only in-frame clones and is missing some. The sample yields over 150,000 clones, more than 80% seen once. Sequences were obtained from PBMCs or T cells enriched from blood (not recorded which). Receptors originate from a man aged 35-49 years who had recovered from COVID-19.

This CDR3 reads CASSAGDRGLGSPLHF. The CDR3 region has the DNA TGTGCCAGCAGTGCCGGGGACAGGGGGCTGGGTTCACCCCTCCACTTT. The rearrangement uses TRBV6-1 and TRBJ1-6; 12 bases align to TRBD1. The CDR3 is 16 amino acids. V trimming: 4 bases; J trimming: 9 bases; junction bases outside the gene matches: 7. The germline V gene has CDR1 MNHNS and CDR2 SASEGT.

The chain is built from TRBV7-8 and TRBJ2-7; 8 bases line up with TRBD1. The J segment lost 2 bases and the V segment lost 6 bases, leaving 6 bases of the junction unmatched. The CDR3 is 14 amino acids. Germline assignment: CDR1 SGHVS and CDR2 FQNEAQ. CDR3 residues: CASRALTGAYEQYF. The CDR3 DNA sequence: TGTGCCAGCAGAGCTCTGACAGGGGCCTACGAGCAGTACTTC.

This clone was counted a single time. The CDR3 here is CATILGETQYF. The CDR3 DNA sequence: TGTGCCACCATACTAGGGGAGACCCAGTACTTC. The rearrangement joins TRBV6-5 to TRBJ2-5; the D gene is possibly TRBD2 (5 bases). V was trimmed by 10 bases and J by 5 bases, leaving 11 bases between them. The CDR3 is made up of 11 amino acids. Germline V gene data show CDR1 as MNHEY and CDR2 as SVGAGI.

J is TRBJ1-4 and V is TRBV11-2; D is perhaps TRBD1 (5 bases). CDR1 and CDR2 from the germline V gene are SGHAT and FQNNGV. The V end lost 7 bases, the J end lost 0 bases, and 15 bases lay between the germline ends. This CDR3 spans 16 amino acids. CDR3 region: CASMNGTYATNEKLFF. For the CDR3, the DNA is TGTGCCAGCATGAACGGGACTTACGCAACTAATGAAAAACTGTTTTTT.

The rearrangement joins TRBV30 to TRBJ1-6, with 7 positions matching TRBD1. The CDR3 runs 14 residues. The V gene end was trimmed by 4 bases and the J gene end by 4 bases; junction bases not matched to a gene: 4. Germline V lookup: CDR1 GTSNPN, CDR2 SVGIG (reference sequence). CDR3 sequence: CAWNRGQYNSPLHF. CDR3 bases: TGTGCCTGGAATAGGGGACAGTATAATTCACCCCTCCACTTT.

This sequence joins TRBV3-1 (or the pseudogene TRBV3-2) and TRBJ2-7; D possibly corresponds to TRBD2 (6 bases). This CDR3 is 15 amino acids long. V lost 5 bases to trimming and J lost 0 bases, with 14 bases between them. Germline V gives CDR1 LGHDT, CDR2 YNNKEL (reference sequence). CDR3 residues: CASSNDGSSSYEQYF. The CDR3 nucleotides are TGTGCCAGCAGCAACGACGGGAGTTCCTCCTACGAGCAGTACTTC.

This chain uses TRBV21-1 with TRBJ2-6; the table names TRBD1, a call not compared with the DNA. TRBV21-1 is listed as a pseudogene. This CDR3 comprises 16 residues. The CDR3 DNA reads TGTGCCAGCAAGGGACAGGGGTCTTCCGGGGCCAACGTCCTGACTTTC. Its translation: CASKGQGSSGANVLTF.

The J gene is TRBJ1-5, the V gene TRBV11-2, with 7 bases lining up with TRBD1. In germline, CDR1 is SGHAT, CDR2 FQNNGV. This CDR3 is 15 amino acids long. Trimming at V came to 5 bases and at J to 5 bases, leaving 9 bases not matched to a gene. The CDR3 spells CASSARTGIDQPQHF. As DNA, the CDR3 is TGTGCCAGCAGCGCGAGGACAGGAATTGATCAGCCCCAGCATTTT.

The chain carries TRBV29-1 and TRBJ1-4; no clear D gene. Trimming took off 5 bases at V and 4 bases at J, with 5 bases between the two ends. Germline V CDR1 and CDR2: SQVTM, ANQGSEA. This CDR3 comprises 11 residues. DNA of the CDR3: TGCAGCGTTTGGCTTAATGAAAAACTGTTTTTT. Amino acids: CSVWLNEKLFF.

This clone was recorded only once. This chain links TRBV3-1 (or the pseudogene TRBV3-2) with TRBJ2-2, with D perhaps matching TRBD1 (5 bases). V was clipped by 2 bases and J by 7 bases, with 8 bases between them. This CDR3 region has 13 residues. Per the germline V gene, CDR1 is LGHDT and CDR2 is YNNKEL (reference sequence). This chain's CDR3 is CASSQSGFGELFF. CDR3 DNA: TGTGCCAGCAGCCAATCAGGGTTCGGGGAGCTGTTTTTT.

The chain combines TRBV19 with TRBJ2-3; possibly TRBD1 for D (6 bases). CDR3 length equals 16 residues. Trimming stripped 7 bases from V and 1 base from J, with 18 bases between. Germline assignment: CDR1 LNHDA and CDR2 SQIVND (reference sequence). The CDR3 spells CASTLGLGQGTDTQYF. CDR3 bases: TGTGCCAGTACCTTAGGATTGGGACAAGGCACAGATACGCAGTATTTT. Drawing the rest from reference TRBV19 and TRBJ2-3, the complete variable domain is DGGITQSPKYLFRKEGQNVTLSCEQNLNHDAMYWYRQDPGQGLRLIYYSQIVNDFQKGDIAEGYSVSREKKESFPLTVTSAQKNPTAFYLCASTLGLGQGTDTQYFGPGTRLTVL.

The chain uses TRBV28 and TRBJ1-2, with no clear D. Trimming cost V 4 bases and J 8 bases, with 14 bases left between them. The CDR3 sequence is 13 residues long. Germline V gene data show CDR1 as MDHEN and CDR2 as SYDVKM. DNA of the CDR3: TGTGCCAGCAGTTCCGAATCACTGCTAGGCTACACCTTC. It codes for CASSSESLLGYTF.

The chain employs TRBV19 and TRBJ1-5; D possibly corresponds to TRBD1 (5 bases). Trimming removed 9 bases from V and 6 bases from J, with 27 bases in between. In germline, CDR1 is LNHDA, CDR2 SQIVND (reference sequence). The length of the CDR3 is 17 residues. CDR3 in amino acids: CASLPRAGSSGGQPQHF. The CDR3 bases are TGTGCCAGCCTACCCCGGGCGGGGTCCAGCGGGGGTCAGCCCCAGCATTTT.

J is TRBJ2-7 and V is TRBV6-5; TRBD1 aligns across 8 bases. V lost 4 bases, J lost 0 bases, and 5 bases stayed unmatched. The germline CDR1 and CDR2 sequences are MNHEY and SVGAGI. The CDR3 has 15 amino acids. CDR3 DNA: TGTGCCAGCAGTTCCACAGGGGGGAGCTCCTACGAGCAGTACTTC. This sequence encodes CASSSTGGSSYEQYF.

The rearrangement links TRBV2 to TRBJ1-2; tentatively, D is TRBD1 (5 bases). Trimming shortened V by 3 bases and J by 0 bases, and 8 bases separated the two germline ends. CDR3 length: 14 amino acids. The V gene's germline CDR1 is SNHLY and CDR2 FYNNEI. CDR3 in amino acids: CASSDRAANYGYTF. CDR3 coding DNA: TGTGCCAGCAGTGACAGGGCCGCTAACTATGGCTACACCTTC.

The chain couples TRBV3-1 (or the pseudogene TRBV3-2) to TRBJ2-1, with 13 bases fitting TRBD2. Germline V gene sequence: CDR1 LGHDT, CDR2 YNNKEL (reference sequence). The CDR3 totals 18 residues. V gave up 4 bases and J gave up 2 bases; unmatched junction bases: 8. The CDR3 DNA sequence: TGTGCCAGCAGCCGTGGACTAGCGGGGGTTCCCGCCTACAATGAGCAGTTCTTC. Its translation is CASSRGLAGVPAYNEQFF.

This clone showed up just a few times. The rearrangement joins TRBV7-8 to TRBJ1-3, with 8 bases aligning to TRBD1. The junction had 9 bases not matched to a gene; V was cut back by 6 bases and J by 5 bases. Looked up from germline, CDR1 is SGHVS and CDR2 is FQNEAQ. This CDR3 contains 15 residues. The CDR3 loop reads CASSRTQGGRNTIYF. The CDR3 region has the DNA TGTGCCAGCAGTCGTACACAGGGGGGTAGAAACACCATATATTTT.

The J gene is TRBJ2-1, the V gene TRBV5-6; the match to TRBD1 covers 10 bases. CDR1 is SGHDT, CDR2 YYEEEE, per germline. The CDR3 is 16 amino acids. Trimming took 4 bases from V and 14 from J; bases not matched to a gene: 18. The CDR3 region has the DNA TGTGCCAGCAGCCCCCGGGCGTCACCGATTGGACAGGGGGAGTTCTTC. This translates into CASSPRASPIGQGEFF.

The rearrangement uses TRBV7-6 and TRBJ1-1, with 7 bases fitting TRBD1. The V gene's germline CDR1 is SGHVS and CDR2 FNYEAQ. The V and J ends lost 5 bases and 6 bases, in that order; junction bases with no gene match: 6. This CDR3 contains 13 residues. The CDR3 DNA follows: TGTGCCAGCAGCGGGACAGCGGGGGCTGAAGCTTTCTTT. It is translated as CASSGTAGAEAFF.

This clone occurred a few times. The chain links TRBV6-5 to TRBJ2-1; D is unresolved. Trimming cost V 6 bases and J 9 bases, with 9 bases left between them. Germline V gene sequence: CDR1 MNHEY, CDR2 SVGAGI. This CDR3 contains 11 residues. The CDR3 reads CASRTLPEQFF. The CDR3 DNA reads TGTGCCAGCAGGACTCTCCCTGAGCAGTTCTTC.

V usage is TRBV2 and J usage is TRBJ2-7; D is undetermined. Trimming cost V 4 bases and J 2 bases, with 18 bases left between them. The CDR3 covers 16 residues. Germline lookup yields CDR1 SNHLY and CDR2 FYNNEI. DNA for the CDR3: TGTGCCAGCAGTGCGTTCAAAGGCGCCGCGGCCTACGAGCAGTACTTC. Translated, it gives CASSAFKGAAAYEQYF. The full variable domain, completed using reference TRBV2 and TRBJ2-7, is EPEVTQTPSHQVTQMGQEVILRCVPISNHLYFYWYRQILGQKVEFLVSFYNNEISEKSEIFDDQFSVERPDGSNFTLKIRSTKLEDSAMYFCASSAFKGAAAYEQYFGPGTRLTVT.

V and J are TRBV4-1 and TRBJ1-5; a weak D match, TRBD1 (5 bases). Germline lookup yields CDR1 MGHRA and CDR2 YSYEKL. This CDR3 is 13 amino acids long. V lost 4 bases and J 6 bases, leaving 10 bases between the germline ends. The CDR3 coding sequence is TGCGCCAGCAGCCTGGACATGCCTCAGCCCCAGCATTTT. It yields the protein CASSLDMPQPQHF.

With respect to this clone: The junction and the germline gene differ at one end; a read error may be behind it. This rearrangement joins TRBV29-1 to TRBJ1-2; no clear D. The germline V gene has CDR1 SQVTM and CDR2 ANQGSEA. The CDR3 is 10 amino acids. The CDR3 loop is CSVEGVRSPF. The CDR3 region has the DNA TGCAGCGTTGAAGGGGTGCGGTCCCCCTTC.

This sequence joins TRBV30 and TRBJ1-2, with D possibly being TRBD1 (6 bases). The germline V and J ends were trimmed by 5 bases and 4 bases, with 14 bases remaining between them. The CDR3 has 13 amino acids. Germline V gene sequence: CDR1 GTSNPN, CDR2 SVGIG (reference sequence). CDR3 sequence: CAWATGLGYGYTF. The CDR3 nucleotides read TGTGCCTGGGCTACAGGGCTGGGCTATGGCTACACCTTC.

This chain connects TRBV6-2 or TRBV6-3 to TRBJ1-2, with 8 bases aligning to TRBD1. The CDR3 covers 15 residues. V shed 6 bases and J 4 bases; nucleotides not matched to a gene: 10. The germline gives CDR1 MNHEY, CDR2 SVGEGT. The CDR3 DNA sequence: TGTGCCAGCAGACCTGGACAGGGTGACGGCTATGGCTACACCTTC. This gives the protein CASRPGQGDGYGYTF.